This T cell receptor beta chain is drawn from a study of PD-L1 blockade in urothelial cancer. Across the study: The patients had undergone anywhere from 0 to 3 prior chemotherapy regimens. Each blood sample yielded a median of approximately 140,000 T cells. Study-wide results and limits: Better survival was forecast by a pretreatment blood TCR clonality below the median. Durable benefit was linked to greater 3-week expansion of tumor-associated blood clones.

Sample time point: pretreatment peripheral blood. Looked up from germline, CDR1 is SGHAT and CDR2 is FQNNGV. The CDR3 is 14 amino acids. With 5 bases clipped from V and 6 bases from J, the junction kept 6 bases outside the gene matches. A note on this clone: Its target is unknown.

TCRdb's table, derived via immunoSEQ multiplex PCR, lists solely in-frame clones and lacks some. The sample includes 85,000 to 100,000 clones, about nine tenths of them seen just once. This TCR came from a man aged 55 to 70 with urothelial cancer. This rearrangement joins TRBV11-2 to TRBJ1-2; 10 bases line up with TRBD1. The sample consisted of PBMCs, taken around atezolizumab (anti-PD-L1) treatment. The CDR3 is CASSRQGARHGYTF. CDR3 nucleotides: TGTGCCAGCAGCCGACAGGGGGCGCGTCATGGCTACACCTTC.